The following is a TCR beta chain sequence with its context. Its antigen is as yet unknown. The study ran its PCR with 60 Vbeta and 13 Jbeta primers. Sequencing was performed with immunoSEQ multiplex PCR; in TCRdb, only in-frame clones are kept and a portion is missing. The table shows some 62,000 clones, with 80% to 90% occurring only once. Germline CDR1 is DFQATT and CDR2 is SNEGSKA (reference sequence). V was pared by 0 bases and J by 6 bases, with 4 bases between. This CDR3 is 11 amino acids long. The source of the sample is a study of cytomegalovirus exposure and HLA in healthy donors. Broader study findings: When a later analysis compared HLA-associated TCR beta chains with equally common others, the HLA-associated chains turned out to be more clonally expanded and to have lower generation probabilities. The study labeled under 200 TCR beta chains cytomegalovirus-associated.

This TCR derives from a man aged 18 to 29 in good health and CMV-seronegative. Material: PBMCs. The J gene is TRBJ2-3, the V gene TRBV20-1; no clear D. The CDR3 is CSARERDTQYF. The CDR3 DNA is TGCAGTGCTAGAGAGCGTGATACGCAGTATTTT.